The 12 T cell receptor beta chains given below trace back to one sample, sequenced in a study of glioma-infiltrating T cells. The iRepertoire nested amplicon-rescue multiplex PCR amplified TCR alpha and beta CDR3s from RNA. TCRdb independently ran MiXCR on the multiplex PCR reads; one entry per CDR3 protein. The sample holds 100,000 to 150,000 distinct CDR3 sequences, approximately 25% seen once. Sequences were obtained from glioma tissue, nonneoplastic brain tissue, or PBMCs (not recorded which). The receptors were sampled from a human donor with low-grade glioma or glioblastoma, undergoing nonglioma brain surgery, or in good health (not recorded which).

In this sample, this clonotype turned up many times. CDR3 DNA sequence: TGCAGTGCTAGAGCCCCAGTAGGTGGTAATCAGCCCCAGCATTTT. Protein sequence: CSARAPVGGNQPQHF. V gene TRBV20-1 combines with J gene TRBJ1-5; D gene ambiguous. CDR3 size: 15 residues. Per the germline V gene, CDR1 is DFQATT and CDR2 is SNEGSKA (reference sequence). Trimming removed 1 base at V and 4 bases at J, with 14 bases between.

This clonotype has a count of ten or more. The chain employs TRBV20-1 and TRBJ2-3; no clear D gene. The CDR3 has 14 residues. The V and J ends lost 5 bases and 2 bases respectively, with 14 bases between them. The germline V gene encodes CDR1 DFQATT and CDR2 SNEGSKA (reference sequence). The CDR3 nucleotides read TGCAGTGCTCGATGGGATGCGAACACAGATACGCAGTATTTT. Its translation: CSARWDANTDTQYF.

This clonotype has ten or more counts. The gene calls are TRBV20-1 and TRBJ2-4, with 9 positions matching TRBD2. The CDR3 is made up of 16 amino acids. V lost 3 bases, J lost 6 bases, and 12 bases stayed unmatched. Germline CDR1 DFQATT, CDR2 SNEGSKA (reference sequence). The CDR3 region is CSASTLAGGPLNIQYF. The CDR3 nucleotides are TGCAGTGCTAGTACGTTGGCGGGAGGGCCACTAAACATTCAGTACTTC.

This clonotype was picked up many times. The chain joins TRBV11-2 to TRBJ2-7, with D possibly TRBD2 on 5 matching bases. The germline V gene encodes CDR1 SGHAT and CDR2 FQNNGV. The CDR3 totals 15 residues. Trimming stripped 5 bases from V and 2 bases from J, with 16 bases between. The DNA of the CDR3 is TGTGCCAGCAGCCGTCATTTAGCGCAAACCTACGAGCAGTACTTC. Translation: CASSRHLAQTYEQYF.

This clonotype was counted many times. V and J are TRBV28 and TRBJ2-3, with unresolved D. The germline V gene encodes CDR1 MDHEN and CDR2 SYDVKM. This CDR3 contains 17 residues. Trimming stripped 4 bases from V and 0 bases from J, with 17 bases between. The CDR3 is CASSSRPGIKSTDTQYF. The DNA of the CDR3 is TGTGCCAGCAGTTCCCGCCCAGGAATAAAAAGCACAGATACGCAGTATTTT.

This clonotype was recorded many times. CDR3 coding DNA: TGTGCCAGCAGTTACTTCACTCCTGGGGACATTCAGTACTTC. It specifies CASSYFTPGDIQYF. The chain combines TRBV6-2 or TRBV6-3 with TRBJ2-4; D gene ambiguous. Trimming cost V 1 base and J 8 bases, with 12 bases left between them. The germline gives CDR1 MNHEY, CDR2 SVGEGT. The CDR3 totals 14 residues.

This clonotype has just one count. The CDR3 does not close with the conserved phenylalanine or tryptophan, likely indicating a read error. The chain couples TRBV4-3 to TRBJ1-6; D not certain. V dropped 3 bases and J dropped 6 bases, with 12 bases sitting between them. Germline V gives CDR1 LGHNA, CDR2 YSLEER. The CDR3 is 15 residues long. This CDR3 reads CASSQDGNLNSPLHL. CDR3 DNA sequence: TGCGCCAGCAGCCAGGACGGGAACCTTAATTCACCCCTCCACCTT.

The chain is built from TRBV10-2 and TRBJ2-1; 11 bases line up with TRBD2. The CDR3 extends over 18 amino acids. The germline CDR1 and CDR2 sequences are WSHSY and SAAADI. Trimming took 0 bases from V and 3 from J; bases not matched to a gene: 7. The CDR3 nucleotides are TGCGCCAGCAGTGAGTCGGGTGGAGGGACTAGCGGCTACAATGAGCAGTTCTTC. It specifies CASSESGGGTSGYNEQFF.

Notes on this clonotype: A read error may be the cause here, since a much bigger clone is one base away. V is TRBV4-3 and J is TRBJ2-1, with D perhaps TRBD1 or TRBD2 (5 bases each). Germline CDR1 and CDR2: LGHNA and YSLEER. V lost 0 bases to trimming and J lost 3 bases, with 12 bases between them. The CDR3 length is 16 residues. CDR3 residues: CASSQEGDALYNEQFF. CDR3 DNA: TGCGCCAGCAGCCAAGAAGGGGACGCCCTCTACAATGAGCAGTTCTTC.

The table lists this clonotype with many counts. The rearrangement links TRBV24-1 to TRBJ2-7; unclear D gene. Looked up from germline, CDR1 is KGHDR and CDR2 is SFDVKD. CDR3 length: 18 residues. Trimming left V 5 bases short and J 3 bases short, with 25 bases between. The CDR3 region is CATSANEGSGSAYYEQYF. The CDR3 nucleotides are TGTGCCACCAGTGCCAACGAAGGGTCGGGCTCAGCATACTACGAGCAGTACTTC.

This clonotype was seen many times. The junction differs from germline at one of its ends, possibly a read error. The DNA of the CDR3 is TGTGCCAGCAGTTTAGGGGGGGATACGCAGTATTTT. Residues: CASSLGGDTQYF. The V gene is TRBV11-2, the J gene TRBJ2-3; TRBD1 or TRBD2 may be the D gene (6 bases each). The germline V gene encodes CDR1 SGHAT and CDR2 FQNNGV. The length of the CDR3 is 12 residues.

There are many counts of this clonotype. V usage is TRBV7-2 and J usage is TRBJ2-3, with D hard to call. This CDR3 spans 15 amino acids. Germline values: CDR1 SGHTA, CDR2 FQGNSA. V gave up 5 bases and J gave up 1 base, with 13 bases separating them. The CDR3 DNA follows: TGTGCCAGCAGCCCCGACTCCTTAGGCACAGATACGCAGTATTTT. Amino acid sequence: CASSPDSLGTDTQYF. Drawing the rest from reference TRBV7-2 and TRBJ2-3, the complete variable domain is GAGVSQSPSNKVTEKGKDVELRCDPISGHTALYWYRQSLGQGLEFLIYFQGNSAPDKSGLPSDRFSAERTGGSVSTLTIQRTQQEDSAVYLCASSPDSLGTDTQYFGPGTRLTVL.